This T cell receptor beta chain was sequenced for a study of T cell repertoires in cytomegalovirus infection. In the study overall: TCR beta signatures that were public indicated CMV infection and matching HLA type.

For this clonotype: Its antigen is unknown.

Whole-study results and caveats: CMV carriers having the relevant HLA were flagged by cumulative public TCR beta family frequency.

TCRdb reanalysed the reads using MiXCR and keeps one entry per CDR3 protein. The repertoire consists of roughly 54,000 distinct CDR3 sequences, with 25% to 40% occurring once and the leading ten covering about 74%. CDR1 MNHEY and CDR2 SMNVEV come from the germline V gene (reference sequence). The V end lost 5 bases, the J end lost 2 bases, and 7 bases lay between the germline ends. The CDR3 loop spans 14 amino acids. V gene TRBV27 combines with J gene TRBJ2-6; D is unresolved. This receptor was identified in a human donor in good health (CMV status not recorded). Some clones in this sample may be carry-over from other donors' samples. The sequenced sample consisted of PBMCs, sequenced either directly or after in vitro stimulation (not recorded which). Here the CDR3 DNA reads TGTGCCAGCAGTGGGGTCCCTGGGGCCAACGTCCTGACTTTC. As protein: CASSGVPGANVLTF.